This TCR beta chain was documented in a study of CD4 T cells in relation to SARS-CoV-2 and coronaviruses. The unexposed donors gave CD4+ T cells in about 2010-2019, prior to COVID-19. The cells were cultured for about ten days before CD4+ T cells were isolated. Cells permitting, SARS-CoV-2 S/N and four cold-coronavirus spikes were tested on unexposed-donor CD4+ T cells. Cultures held roughly 2 million PBMCs per well with approximately 9.8 IU/ml IL-2. The CDR3 spans 13 residues. The ends were cut back, 0 bases at V and 1 base at J, with 4 bases in the middle. The germline gives CDR1 SGDLS, CDR2 YYNGEE. Clones were sequenced by immunoSEQ multiplex PCR, and TCRdb holds only the in-frame ones, with some missing. The data show approximately 11,000 clones, roughly 82% seen once. In regard to this clone: The antigen is not known.

The J gene is TRBJ1-1, the V gene TRBV9, with D hard to call. The sequence was collected from a human donor in good health. Sequenced: CD4+ T cells from PBMCs, cultured in vitro. CDR3 coding DNA: TGTGCCAGCAGCGTAGCCCAGAACACTGAAGCTTTCTTT. The encoded protein is CASSVAQNTEAFF.